This T cell receptor (beta chain) was sequenced in a study of cytomegalovirus exposure and HLA in healthy donors. The study, taken as a whole, reports: As was reported, the HLA-A and HLA-B alleles of most subjects were accurately predicted from TCR beta sequences. For TCR beta chains, V- and J-gene trimming was later linked to a missense DCLRE1C variant.

The CDR3 covers 16 residues. The primer mix had 60 Vbeta and 13 Jbeta primers. Here immunoSEQ multiplex PCR was the method, and the copy in TCRdb shows in-frame clones only, minus some. The repertoire holds approximately 150,000 clones, with 75% to 80% as singletons. In the case of this clone: What it binds is not known.

The V gene is TRBV21-1, the J gene TRBJ1-5; the table's D call of TRBD1 was not tested on the DNA. TRBV21-1 is a pseudogene locus. The sample taken for sequencing was PBMCs. The TCR comes from a woman under 40 in good health and CMV-seronegative. CDR3 loop: CASSKGQGGSNQPQHF. Written as DNA, the CDR3 is TGTGCCAGCAGCAAAGGACAGGGTGGAAGCAATCAGCCCCAGCATTTT.